This TCR beta chain was observed in a study of shared clonotypes between healthy human individuals. The study, taken as a whole, reports: Compared with memory subsets, naive subsets generally had larger estimated richness. The authors sampled blood alone, and tissue repertoires likely differ.

On this clone itself: No antigen is known for it.

In the authors' methods: ImmunoSEQ supplied junction-only sequences lacking quality scores, so filtering was different. TCRdb's copy holds only in-frame clones and misses some; the assay was immunoSEQ multiplex PCR. V, J and clone size are taken as reported in that table, and D and trimming were inferred from the DNA itself. The table shows about 1.4 million clones, with about 96% occurring only once. This CDR3 has 15 amino acids. Germline CDR1 is MDHEN and CDR2 is SYDVKM. Trimming stripped 6 bases from V and 7 bases from J, with 19 bases between. The chain uses TRBV28 and TRBJ1-5; tentative D call: TRBD1 (5 bases). The source material was naive CD4+ T cells sorted from blood. The sample's subset: CD45RA+ positively selected. The sequence came from a man aged 25 to 45 in good health. The CDR3 DNA sequence: TGTGCCAGCAGATCATATATGGGGGTAGGGCAGCCCCAGCATTTT. It codes for CASRSYMGVGQPQHF.